Listed here are 16 T cell receptor beta chains from one sample, sequenced in a study of blood T cell repertoires in COVID-19. Profiling relied on immunoSEQ multiplex PCR, and the TCRdb table lists in-frame clones only, not all of them. This repertoire shows roughly 200,000 clones, approximately 90% found once; its top ten account for 20% to 25%. Material: peripheral blood. These receptors all stem from a man in his 60s with active or convalescent COVID-19.

The gene calls are TRBV18 and TRBJ2-7; 9 bases are shared with TRBD1. V dropped 7 bases and J dropped 6; count of bases not matched to a gene: 7. CDR1 is KGHSH, CDR2 LQKENI, per germline. CDR3 length equals 13 residues. CDR3 amino acids: CASLPGQGSEQYF. In DNA, the CDR3 is TGTGCCAGCTTACCGGGACAGGGCTCCGAGCAGTACTTC.

The chain couples TRBV3-1 (or the pseudogene TRBV3-2) to TRBJ1-1; 9 bases map to TRBD1. The CDR3 covers 16 residues. Germline-derived CDR1 and CDR2 are LGHDT and YNNKEL (reference sequence). The ends lost 1 base at V and 3 bases at J; junction bases unmatched: 6. The CDR3 region is CASSQGQGVLYTEAFF. The CDR3 coding sequence is TGTGCCAGCAGCCAAGGACAGGGGGTTTTGTACACTGAAGCTTTCTTT.

The chain employs TRBV18 and TRBJ2-3; the match to TRBD2 covers 12 bases. The CDR3 extends over 16 amino acids. Germline lookup yields CDR1 KGHSH and CDR2 LQKENI. The V segment lost 1 base and the J segment 3 bases; nucleotides outside the gene matches: 2. The CDR3 spells CASSPRLAGVTDTQYF. DNA of the CDR3: TGTGCCAGCTCACCACGACTAGCGGGAGTAACAGATACGCAGTATTTT.

The chain has TRBV30 and TRBJ1-6; 9 bases match TRBD1. The junction had 16 bases not matched to a gene; V was cut back by 0 bases and J by 10 bases. CDR1 and CDR2 from the germline V gene are GTSNPN and SVGIG (reference sequence). The CDR3 extends over 18 amino acids. The CDR3 DNA reads TGTGCCTGGAGTGTACAAACGAGTCCGGGACAGGGCGGCTCACCCCTCCACTTT. This codes for CAWSVQTSPGQGGSPLHF.

For the CDR3, the DNA is TGCGCCAGCAGCCAAGGAGTGTTAGTGAGCTATGGCTACACCTTC. Translation gives CASSQGVLVSYGYTF. The chain couples TRBV4-1 to TRBJ1-2; D gene unclear. Germline V gene data show CDR1 as MGHRA and CDR2 as YSYEKL. This CDR3 region has 15 residues. V lost 1 base to trimming and J lost 4 bases, with 13 bases between them.

V and J are TRBV6-5 and TRBJ2-5, with D possibly matching TRBD2 (5 bases). This CDR3 is 13 amino acids long. Deletions cut 7 bases from V and 5 bases from J, with 14 bases between. CDR1 and CDR2 from the germline V gene are MNHEY and SVGAGI. CDR3 sequence reads: CASTRAGRETQYF. CDR3 nucleotide sequence: TGTGCCAGCACCCGGGCGGGTCGGGAGACCCAGTACTTC.

The chain links TRBV2 to TRBJ1-2; D uncertain. Trimming removed 4 bases at V and 5 bases at J, with 11 bases between. Germline lookup yields CDR1 SNHLY and CDR2 FYNNEI. This CDR3 region has 13 residues. DNA of the CDR3: TGTGCCAGCAGTGTGGAGAAAGGTTATGGCTACACCTTC. Its translation is CASSVEKGYGYTF.

The chain joins TRBV27 to TRBJ1-5; the D is unclear. V was clipped by 2 bases and J by 2 bases, with 7 bases between them. The CDR3 contains 14 residues. The V gene's germline CDR1 is MNHEY and CDR2 SMNVEV (reference sequence). CDR3 loop: CASSLVQGNQPQHF. Here the CDR3 DNA reads TGTGCCAGCAGTTTAGTACAAGGCAATCAGCCCCAGCATTTT.

This chain joins TRBV2 and TRBJ2-7; 10 bases align to TRBD2. The CDR3 loop spans 13 amino acids. V gave up 8 bases and J gave up 3 bases; unmatched junction bases: 4. Germline V gene lookup returns CDR1 SNHLY and CDR2 FYNNEI. The CDR3 reads CASSKRGGYEQYF. In DNA form, the CDR3 reads TGTGCCAGCTCGAAGCGGGGGGGCTACGAGCAGTACTTC.

J is TRBJ1-1 and V is TRBV29-1; D not resolved. Trimming took off 6 bases at V and 11 bases at J, with 19 bases between the two ends. Per germline, CDR1 SQVTM and CDR2 ANQGSEA. The CDR3 contains 12 residues. The CDR3 coding sequence is TGCAGCGTACCCGACGGAGGAAGAGAGGCTTTCTTT. Its protein is CSVPDGGREAFF.

The V gene is TRBV7-2, the J gene TRBJ2-7, with D maybe TRBD2 (5 bases). CDR3 length equals 14 residues. Trimming removed 5 bases at V and 1 base at J, with 12 bases between. Looked up from germline, CDR1 is SGHTA and CDR2 is FQGNSA. CDR3 nucleotide sequence: TGTGCCAGCAGCCTCGGAGGAAAATCCTACGAGCAGTACTTC. It yields the protein CASSLGGKSYEQYF.

The chain employs TRBV5-1 and TRBJ2-6, with D perhaps TRBD1 (6 bases). This CDR3 is built from 15 residues. The V gene lost 5 bases and the J gene lost 2 bases, with 11 bases spanning the gap. Germline V gene sequence: CDR1 SGHRS, CDR2 YFSETQ. The CDR3 spells CASSPPGAGANVLTF. The CDR3 nucleotides read TGCGCCAGCAGTCCTCCAGGGGCTGGGGCCAACGTCCTGACTTTC.

The CDR3 nucleotides read TGTGCCAGCAGTTTATCCCGGGGACTAGCGGGGGGTATATACAATGAGCAGTTCTTC. Translated: CASSLSRGLAGGIYNEQFF. The chain uses TRBV27 and TRBJ2-1; 15 bases align to TRBD2. Per germline, CDR1 MNHEY and CDR2 SMNVEV (reference sequence). V was pared by 0 bases and J by 4 bases, with 7 bases of the junction left unmatched. The CDR3 loop spans 19 amino acids.

The chain carries TRBV19 and TRBJ1-5; D perhaps matches TRBD1 (6 bases). This CDR3 comprises 18 residues. Germline lookup yields CDR1 LNHDA and CDR2 SQIVND (reference sequence). Between the trimmed V and J ends, which lost 4 bases and 5 bases, there was a span of 24 bases. The CDR3: CASSTLLTGTIRDQPQHF. CDR3 bases: TGTGCCAGTAGTACACTTTTAACAGGGACTATTCGGGATCAGCCCCAGCATTTT.

This chain uses TRBV4-2 with TRBJ2-1; D may be TRBD2 (6 bases). The CDR3 runs to 16 residues. Germline V gene data show CDR1 as LGHNA and CDR2 as YNFKEQ. V was shortened by 4 bases and J by 9 bases, with 22 bases between the two germline ends. In DNA form, the CDR3 reads TGTGCCAGCAGCCTGTTTAGACTAGATCTGGGCAGTGAGCAGTTCTTC. It specifies CASSLFRLDLGSEQFF.

CDR3 amino acids: CASSILSGGAAETQYF. CDR3 nucleotide sequence: TGTGCCAGTAGTATTCTAAGCGGGGGGGCCGCAGAGACCCAGTACTTC. The J gene is TRBJ2-5, the V gene TRBV19; 10 bases are a match to TRBD2. Germline CDR1 LNHDA, CDR2 SQIVND (reference sequence). The CDR3 has 16 amino acids. V dropped 3 bases and J dropped 4; count of bases not matched to a gene: 8.